This is a list of T cell receptor beta chains from one sample in a study of blood T cell repertoires in COVID-19. TCRdb's copy holds only in-frame clones and misses some; the assay was immunoSEQ multiplex PCR. Among around 320,000 clones listed, about nine tenths were seen once. Sequencing input: peripheral blood. The receptor set was obtained from a young man with active or convalescent COVID-19. Both conserved end residues are part of each CDR3. A D gene is named only where the DNA matches it firmly. Size is omitted from some rows. Given values are once, few, many or a class for expanded clones.

TRBV5-1,TRBD1,.,TRBJ2-3,TGCGCCAGCAGCTTGGAGGCAGGGGGAGGCACAGATACGCAGTATTTT,CASSLEAGGGTDTQYF
TRBV29-1,TRBD1,.,TRBJ1-4,TGCAGCGTTGCAGGGGGCATGCGTGAAAAACTGTTTTTT,CSVAGGMREKLFF
TRBV7-8,.,.,TRBJ2-5,TGTGCCAGCAGCCACACAGAGACCCAGTACTTC,CASSHTETQYF
TRBV6-5,TRBD2,.,TRBJ2-1,TGTGCCAGCAGTTACTCGAGCCTAGCGGTTTCGGAGCAGTTCTTC,CASSYSSLAVSEQFF
TRBV7-2,.,.,TRBJ1-5,TGTGCCAGCAGCTTCGGGGGGCGGGGTCAGCCCCAGCATTTT,CASSFGGRGQPQHF
TRBV4-1,.,.,TRBJ2-1,TGCGCCAGCAGCCAAGAAAGGAGATCCTACAATGAGCAGTTCTTC,CASSQERRSYNEQFF
TRBV12-5,TRBD2,.,TRBJ2-1,TGTGCTAGTGGACCACCCATGCTCAGCGGGGGTAAGAATGAGCAGTTCTTC,CASGPPMLSGGKNEQFF
TRBV5-1,.,.,TRBJ2-7,TGCGCCAGCAGCCACGCGGGACGGTCCGTGGACGAGCAGTACTTC,CASSHAGRSVDEQYF
TRBV2,.,few,TRBJ2-6,TGTGCCAGCAGTGTTCTTGGGGCCAACGTCCTGACTTTC,CASSVLGANVLTF
TRBV14,TRBD2,.,TRBJ2-5,TGTGCCAGCAGCCAAGATCGATTGACGGGGGGGCCCGAAGAGACCCAGTACTTC,CASSQDRLTGGPEETQYF
TRBV7-2,.,.,TRBJ2-3,TGTGCCAGCAGCCCAAGTCCCGCCCGGGATACGCAGTATTTT,CASSPSPARDTQYF
TRBV28,.,.,TRBJ2-7,TGTGCCAGCACCCCCAAGGCGGGGTTCATCTACGAGCAGTACTTC,CASTPKAGFIYEQYF
TRBV6-1,TRBD2,.,TRBJ2-1,TGTGCCAGCAGTGGTAGCGGGGGTATCTCCTACAATGAGCAGTTCTTC,CASSGSGGISYNEQFF
TRBV19,.,few,TRBJ2-7,TGTGCCAGTAGTATAAGGGCGCGCGGGGCCTCCTACGAGCAGTACTTC,CASSIRARGASYEQYF
TRBV27,TRBD2,.,TRBJ2-1,TGTGCCAGCAAATCCCTGGGACTAGCGGGGTACAATGAGCAGTTCTTC,CASKSLGLAGYNEQFF
TRBV27,.,.,TRBJ2-1,TGTGCCAGCAGTTGGTCCAGTGGGCTAGCGCATAGCTCCTACAATGAGCAGTTCTTC,CASSWSSGLAHSSYNEQFF
TRBV3-1/TRBV3-2,.,.,TRBJ2-1,TGTGCCAGCAGCCACGAGGCCGGATTACCTAGCTCCTACAATGAGCAGTTCTTC,CASSHEAGLPSSYNEQFF
TRBV6-5,.,.,TRBJ2-1,TGTGCCAGCAGTCCTTCAGCGGTCGTCTACAATGAGCAGTTCTTC,CASSPSAVVYNEQFF
TRBV27,TRBD1,.,TRBJ2-2,TGTGCCAGCAGCCTTCACTTGACAGGGGGAGCTCGTCTGGTCGGGGAGCTGTTTTTT,CASSLHLTGGARLVGELFF
TRBV24-1,.,.,TRBJ2-2,TGTGCCACCAGTGCAATTGGGCTGAACTCCGGGGAGCTGTTTTTT,CATSAIGLNSGELFF
TRBV5-6,.,once,TRBJ2-7,TGTGCCAGCAGCTTCAGAGACAGGCCCTACGAGCAGTACTTC,CASSFRDRPYEQYF
TRBV5-5,TRBD2,once,TRBJ2-7,TGTGCCAGCAGCCCCAGACTAGCGGGAATCTACGAGCAGTACTTC,CASSPRLAGIYEQYF
TRBV7-9,.,.,TRBJ2-7,TGTGCCAGCAGCTTAGCCAGGGACTACGAGCAGTACTTC,CASSLARDYEQYF
TRBV2,TRBD2,.,TRBJ2-1,TGTGCCAGCACTCTCGTAGCGGGAGGATCCAATGAGCAGTTCTTC,CASTLVAGGSNEQFF
TRBV5-1,TRBD1,.,TRBJ2-7,TGCGCCAGCAGCGAACCGGGACAGGGCTACGAGCAGTACTTC,CASSEPGQGYEQYF
TRBV19,.,.,TRBJ2-3,TGTGCCAGTAGTATTGGGGGGGGGCGAAGCACAGATACGCAGTATTTT,CASSIGGGRSTDTQYF
TRBV15,TRBD1,.,TRBJ1-2,TGTGCCACCAGCACGAGACAGGGGGCCTCGGATGGCTACACCTTC,CATSTRQGASDGYTF
TRBV9,TRBD2,.,TRBJ2-5,TGTGCCAGCAGCGCGAGCCCTAGCGGGGGGACTCAAGAGACCCAGTACTTC,CASSASPSGGTQETQYF
TRBV11-2,.,.,TRBJ2-3,TGTGCCAGCAGCTTTGGGGGCGGGACAGATACGCAGTATTTT,CASSFGGGTDTQYF
TRBV7-9,.,.,TRBJ1-5,TGTGCCAGCAGCCGCCCCGGGGAAAATCAGCCCCAGCATTTT,CASSRPGENQPQHF
TRBV2,.,.,TRBJ1-1,TGTGCCAGCGAGCAGGGTTATACTGAAGCTTTCTTT,CASEQGYTEAFF
TRBV4-3,TRBD1,few,TRBJ2-1,TGCGCCAGCAGCCCCGGACAGGGGCCTTACAATGAGCAGTTCTTC,CASSPGQGPYNEQFF
TRBV27,.,.,TRBJ1-5,TGTGCCAGCTCTGCTCTAGCCAGGGGAAGCAATCAGCCCCAGCATTTT,CASSALARGSNQPQHF
TRBV11-2,TRBD2,.,TRBJ2-3,TGTGCCAGCAGACTAAGCGGGGGGGTGACCTGGTATACGCAGTATTTT,CASRLSGGVTWYTQYF
TRBV5-6,.,.,TRBJ2-7,TGTGCCAGCAGCTGGAGGGGGGGTCCCTACGAGCAGTACTTC,CASSWRGGPYEQYF
TRBV12-5,.,.,TRBJ1-1,TGTGCTAGTGGTTTGGTACTTAGGAGGGTAAGTGTAGCTTTCTTT,CASGLVLRRVSVAFF
TRBV2,TRBD2,.,TRBJ2-1,TGTGCCAGCAGTTATAGCGGGGGGGCAAATGAGCAGTTCTTC,CASSYSGGANEQFF
TRBV7-8,TRBD2,.,TRBJ2-7,TGTGCCAGCAGCCCCGGACTAGCGGGTAGCTACGAGCAGTACTTC,CASSPGLAGSYEQYF
TRBV19,.,.,TRBJ1-4,TGTGCCAGTAGCCCAGGGAACGAAAAACTGTTTTTT,CASSPGNEKLFF
TRBV6-5,TRBD1,.,TRBJ1-1,TGTGCCAGCATCGTGGACAGGGCGGGCACTGAAGCTTTCTTT,CASIVDRAGTEAFF
TRBV29-1,TRBD2,.,TRBJ2-7,TGCAGCGTTGAAGACGGTCGGGAGGTCCCCTACGAGCAGTACTTC,CSVEDGREVPYEQYF
TRBV7-9,TRBD1,.,TRBJ1-2,TGTGCCAGCAGCTTAGCGGACAGGACCAACTATGGCTACACCTTC,CASSLADRTNYGYTF
TRBV6-1,.,.,TRBJ2-5,TGTGCCAGCAGTGAATGGGGTCGGGGTTGGTCCCAGTACTTC,CASSEWGRGWSQYF
TRBV11-2,.,.,TRBJ2-3,TGTGCCAGCAGCTTAGTACTGGCTAGCGCTGGTGCAGATACGCAGTATTTT,CASSLVLASAGADTQYF
TRBV14,.,.,TRBJ2-7,TGTGCCAGCAGCCACGGTGGGGCTAAGTACTTC,CASSHGGAKYF
TRBV27,TRBD1,.,TRBJ2-1,TGTGCCAGCAGCAGACAGGGATCCTACAATGAGCAGTTCTTC,CASSRQGSYNEQFF
TRBV27,.,.,TRBJ1-1,TGTGCCAGCTTAACCGAGAGAGGGACTGAAGCTTTCTTT,CASLTERGTEAFF
TRBV25-1,.,.,TRBJ2-2,TGTGCCAGCAGTGAGGGGCGAAACACCGGGGAGCTGTTTTTT,CASSEGRNTGELFF
TRBV6-5,.,.,TRBJ1-2,TGTGCCAGCAGGGGGGCCGGGGGGCTTGGCTATGGCTACACCTTC,CASRGAGGLGYGYTF
TRBV27,TRBD1,.,TRBJ1-5,TGTGCCAGCAGCCGCGGGACAGGGAGCAATCAGCCCCAGCATTTT,CASSRGTGSNQPQHF
TRBV11-2,TRBD1,.,TRBJ1-1,TGTGCCAGCAGCTGGACAGGAGACACTGAAGCTTTCTTT,CASSWTGDTEAFF
TRBV2,.,few,TRBJ1-2,TGTGCCAGCAGTGAAGAGGGGGAAGATGGCTACACCTTC,CASSEEGEDGYTF
TRBV6-1,TRBD2,.,TRBJ2-2,TGTGCCAGCAGTGCGATTAGGACTAGCGGGTACACCGGGGAGCTGTTTTTT,CASSAIRTSGYTGELFF
TRBV9,.,.,TRBJ2-3,TGTGCCAGCAGCGTAGACGGGACAGATACGCAGTATTTT,CASSVDGTDTQYF
TRBV19,.,.,TRBJ2-1,TGTGCCAGTAGTGGGATAGCGTCCTACAATGAGCAGTTCTTC,CASSGIASYNEQFF
TRBV24-1,.,.,TRBJ2-1,TGTGCCACCAGTGATTTTGAGCATGTCAATGAGCAGTTCTTC,CATSDFEHVNEQFF
TRBV4-1,.,.,TRBJ1-2,TGCGCCAGCAGCCAAGAGGGGGGTGACTATGGCTACACCTTC,CASSQEGGDYGYTF
TRBV13,.,.,TRBJ2-5,TGTGCCAGCAGCTTGACGACGGGGTCATTGGAGACCCAGTACTTC,CASSLTTGSLETQYF
TRBV5-5,TRBD1,.,TRBJ2-7,TGTGCCAGCAGCTTGTGGGACAGGGGTCACGAGCAGTACTTC,CASSLWDRGHEQYF
TRBV28,.,.,TRBJ2-7,TGTGCCAGCAGGGGAGACAGGGAGGCATCCTACGAGCAGTACTTC,CASRGDREASYEQYF